This entry is about one TCR beta chain. This sample is part of a study of blood T cell repertoires in COVID-19. Study-wide background: PBMCs, B-cell-depleted T cells, or T cells were the source of the cDNA or gDNA that made up the material.

Per the germline V gene, CDR1 is LNHDA and CDR2 is SQIVND (reference sequence). The CDR3 extends over 16 amino acids. The ends lost 4 bases at V and 4 bases at J; junction bases unmatched: 11. Per the study methods: The assay estimated nucleated cells by amplifying reference gene primers. Repertoires were generated with immunoSEQ multiplex PCR, while TCRdb's copy carries only in-frame clones and drops some. D and trimming come from the DNA, and the V and J calls and clone size come from that table. Among more than 200,000 clones, roughly 80% were seen once, and the ten largest hold over 7.5%. Sequenced: peripheral blood. This sequence joins TRBV19 and TRBJ1-2; 8 bases align to TRBD1. This clonotype was obtained from a man older than 75 with acute or convalescent COVID-19. CDR3 coding DNA: TGTGCCAGTAGTAAACACCAGGGGGCTTACCTCTATGGCTACACCTTC. It specifies CASSKHQGAYLYGYTF.